These 5 T cell receptor beta chains were sequenced from one sample in a study of blood T cell repertoires in COVID-19. Only in-frame clones appear in the TCRdb table, and some are missing; sequencing was by immunoSEQ multiplex PCR. The sample contains some 34,000 clones, approximately 89% of which appear only once. Sequencing was performed on peripheral blood. All receptors derive from a human donor in a cohort sampled during active COVID-19.

This clone has a single count. The gene calls are TRBV2 and TRBJ2-1; tentative D call: TRBD2 (5 bases). The length of the CDR3 is 13 residues. Trimming cost V 6 bases and J 3 bases, with 9 bases left between them. CDR1 and CDR2 (germline): SNHLY, FYNNEI. The CDR3 protein is CASSGDLYNEQFF. CDR3 DNA: TGTGCCAGCAGCGGGGATCTCTACAATGAGCAGTTCTTC.

This chain links TRBV29-1 with TRBJ1-3; 7 bases agree with TRBD1. With 6 bases clipped from V and 0 bases from J, the junction kept 23 bases outside the gene matches. The CDR3 has 20 amino acids. Germline V gene lookup returns CDR1 SQVTM and CDR2 ANQGSEA. CDR3: CSVLGRGDRVQTDSGNTIYF. CDR3 coding DNA: TGCAGCGTCTTGGGTCGGGGAGACAGGGTCCAAACCGACTCTGGAAACACCATATATTTT.

The genes are TRBV2 and TRBJ2-7; the D gene is possibly TRBD1 (5 bases). V was shortened by 4 bases and J by 6 bases, with 7 bases between the two germline ends. There are 11 residues in the CDR3. Germline lookup yields CDR1 SNHLY and CDR2 FYNNEI. CDR3 nucleotides: TGTGCCAGCAGTGTAGGGGCCGAGCAGTACTTC. The encoded protein is CASSVGAEQYF.

The V and J genes are TRBV28 and TRBJ2-7, with 12 nucleotides matching TRBD2. CDR1 and CDR2 (germline): MDHEN, SYDVKM. V shed 5 bases, J shed 4 bases, and the junction held 6 bases outside the gene matches. The CDR3 consists of 15 residues. The CDR3: CASSPLTSGSYEQYF. CDR3 DNA: TGTGCCAGCAGTCCCCTGACTAGCGGGAGTTACGAGCAGTACTTC.

The chain recombines TRBV19 with TRBJ2-1, with D perhaps TRBD1 (5 bases). CDR1 is LNHDA, CDR2 SQIVND, per germline (reference sequence). V was cut by 1 base and J by 4 bases, with 8 bases left in between. This CDR3 region has 14 residues. Written as DNA, the CDR3 is TGTGCCAGTAGTATAGGGACAAGATACAATGAGCAGTTCTTC. Translating it yields CASSIGTRYNEQFF.